These T cell receptor beta chains were read from a single sample in a study of blood T cells in healthy people across ages. MiXCR, run by TCRdb on the 5' RACE reads, gives a single entry per CDR3 protein. Among fewer than 2,000,000 distinct CDR3 sequences listed, approximately 40% were seen once. What was sequenced was blood. The receptors stem from a human donor in good health. CDR3s include the opening cysteine and the closing phenylalanine or tryptophan. The D gene is left open where the match is weak. The size entry is marked missing in some rows and otherwise reads once, few, many or a size class.

d_call clone_size j_call v_call cdr3_aa cdr3_nt
. . TRBJ1-5 TRBV7-9 CASSPTSSSQPQHF TGTGCCAGCAGCCCCACTTCTTCAAGTCAGCCCCAGCATTTT
. . TRBJ2-7 TRBV7-9 CASSWVTDSYEQYF TGTGCCAGCAGCTGGGTTACAGACTCCTACGAGCAGTACTTC
TRBD1 . TRBJ2-4 TRBV6-2/TRBV6-3 CASRKTGERNNEQYF TGTGCCAGCAGAAAGACAGGGGAAAGGAACAATGAGCAGTACTTC
. few TRBJ2-1 TRBV9 CASSVAYGYNEQFF TGTGCCAGCAGCGTAGCTTACGGATACAATGAGCAGTTCTTC
. . TRBJ1-1 TRBV29-1 CSVHDSMNTEAFF TGCAGCGTGCACGACAGCATGAACACTGAAGCTTTCTTT
. many TRBJ1-2 TRBV28 CASSSQGLGGYTF TGTGCCAGCAGTAGCCAGGGTTTGGGTGGCTACACCTTC
. few TRBJ2-5 TRBV7-2 CVSSLTRRGSETQYF TGTGTCAGCAGCTTGACGAGAAGGGGTAGCGAGACCCAGTACTTC
. . TRBJ1-5 TRBV11-2 CASSLRSGFNSNQPQHF TGTGCCAGCAGCTTACGGTCGGGGTTCAATAGCAATCAGCCCCAGCATTTT
TRBD1 . TRBJ1-1 TRBV20-1 CSASRGGYTEAFF TGCAGTGCGTCTCGAGGGGGCTACACTGAAGCTTTCTTT
. . TRBJ1-2 TRBV18 CASSPPLKNYGYTF TGTGCCAGCTCACCACCGTTGAAAAACTATGGCTACACCTTC
TRBD2 . TRBJ2-7 TRBV6-6 CASSYAGGLNEQYF TGTGCCAGCAGTTACGCGGGGGGTCTGAACGAGCAGTACTTC
TRBD2 many TRBJ2-5 TRBV6-5 CASSYLAGVQETQYF TGTGCCAGCAGTTACCTAGCGGGGGTCCAAGAGACCCAGTACTTC
. few TRBJ2-1 TRBV7-2 CASSFRSNEQFF TGTGCCAGCAGCTTTAGGTCCAATGAGCAGTTCTTC
. once TRBJ1-2 TRBV5-1 CASSTGPPNYGYTF TGCGCCAGCAGCACGGGACCGCCTAACTATGGCTACACCTTC
. few TRBJ2-7 TRBV7-8 CASSLASVGDEQYF TGTGCCAGCAGCTTAGCGTCGGTTGGCGACGAGCAGTACTTC
. few TRBJ2-7 TRBV7-6 CASSLARGIPYEQYF TGTGCCAGCAGTCTAGCCCGGGGTATTCCCTACGAGCAGTACTTC
. few TRBJ2-5 TRBV12-3/TRBV12-4 CASSTGTVYQETQYF TGTGCCAGCAGTACCGGGACGGTGTACCAAGAGACCCAGTACTTC
TRBD2 . TRBJ2-1 TRBV10-3 CAISGTSGGASPYNEQFF TGTGCCATCAGTGGTACTAGCGGGGGGGCTTCTCCCTACAATGAGCAGTTCTTC
TRBD1 . TRBJ2-7 TRBV7-6 CASSSGTGLFYEQYF TGTGCCAGCAGCTCGGGGACAGGCCTCTTCTACGAGCAGTACTTC
TRBD2 few TRBJ2-1 TRBV12-3/TRBV12-4 CASSLDSGGADEQFF TGTGCCAGCAGTTTAGATAGCGGGGGGGCCGATGAGCAGTTCTTC
TRBD2 few TRBJ2-5 TRBV2 CASTSGTSVQETQYF TGTGCCAGCACCTCCGGGACTAGCGTCCAAGAGACCCAGTACTTC
TRBD1 . TRBJ1-5 TRBV12-3/TRBV12-4 CASRDATGFQPQHF TGTGCCAGCAGGGACGCGACAGGGTTTCAGCCCCAGCATTTT
. once TRBJ2-3 TRBV20-1 CSDKLADTQYF TGCAGTGATAAGTTGGCAGATACGCAGTATTTT
. many TRBJ1-1 TRBV7-9 CASSSQENTEAFF TGTGCCAGCAGTTCCCAGGAGAACACTGAAGCTTTCTTT
. . TRBJ2-1 TRBV4-2 CASSQDDGTYNEQFF TGTGCCAGCAGCCAAGATGACGGAACATACAATGAGCAGTTCTTC
. once TRBJ2-3 TRBV7-9 CASSLTGPMGTDTQYF TGTGCCAGCAGCTTAACGGGTCCGATGGGCACAGATACGCAGTATTTT
TRBD1 . TRBJ2-7 TRBV6-2/TRBV6-3 CASSFLTGIDYEQYF TGTGCCAGTAGTTTCTTGACAGGGATTGACTACGAGCAGTACTTC
. few TRBJ1-4 TRBV14 CASSQTQGLGKLFF TGTGCCAGCAGCCAAACTCAGGGTCTTGGAAAACTGTTTTTT
TRBD1 few TRBJ1-2 TRBV20-1 CSARGGTGMDGYTF TGCAGTGCTAGAGGGGGGACAGGGATGGATGGCTACACCTTC
. . TRBJ2-3 TRBV12-3/TRBV12-4 CASSLGGALIPTDTQYF TGTGCCAGCAGTTTAGGAGGCGCCCTCATTCCCACAGATACGCAGTATTTT
. few TRBJ2-3 TRBV12-3/TRBV12-4 CASSFWLEGTDTQYF TGTGCCAGCAGTTTTTGGCTAGAGGGTACAGATACGCAGTATTTT
TRBD1 . TRBJ1-6 TRBV7-2 CASSSPGQNNSPLHF TGTGCCAGCAGCTCCCCGGGACAGAATAATTCACCCCTCCACTTT
TRBD1 . TRBJ1-2 TRBV28 CASSFSSRDRGGYGYTF TGTGCCAGCAGTTTTAGCTCTCGCGACAGGGGTGGGTATGGCTACACCTTC
. . TRBJ1-5 TRBV2 CASSGRTKGNQPQHF TGTGCCAGCAGCGGCCGGACGAAGGGCAATCAGCCCCAGCATTTT
. . TRBJ2-7 TRBV20-1 CSAARTDGYEQYF TGCAGTGCCGCTAGGACCGACGGATACGAGCAGTACTTC
. . TRBJ1-2 TRBV20-1 CRGPAGHGYTF TGCAGGGGCCCGGCAGGGCATGGCTACACCTTC
. few TRBJ2-7 TRBV15 CATSRDKSGEQYF TGTGCCACCAGCAGAGATAAGTCGGGGGAGCAGTACTTC
. . TRBJ2-5 TRBV11-1 CASSLHRGGIQEAQYF TGTGCCAGCAGCTTACACAGAGGGGGAATCCAAGAGGCCCAGTACTTC
TRBD2 . TRBJ2-1 TRBV6-2/TRBV6-3 CASSYNLARGSSYNEQFF TGTGCCAGCAGTTACAACCTAGCGCGGGGGAGCTCCTACAATGAGCAGTTCTTC
. many TRBJ2-7 TRBV6-2/TRBV6-3 CASKDPAAYEQYF TGTGCCAGCAAGGACCCTGCGGCCTACGAGCAGTACTTC
. . TRBJ2-7 TRBV20-1 CSASLGQGTYEQYF TGCAGTGCTAGTTTGGGACAAGGGACCTACGAGCAGTACTTC
. few TRBJ1-2 TRBV21-1 CASSSPQTGVYGYTF TGTGCCAGCAGCAGCCCTCAGACTGGGGTCTATGGCTACACCTTC
. . TRBJ2-7 TRBV7-6 CASSSPQGQGQYF TGTGCCAGCAGCTCGCCCCAGGGGCAAGGGCAGTACTTC
. . TRBJ2-7 TRBV6-6 CASSRRDHTYEQYF TGTGCCAGCAGCCGTCGGGACCACACCTACGAGCAGTACTTC
. . TRBJ1-5 TRBV2 CASSEEVGGNQPQHF TGTGCCAGCAGTGAAGAAGTCGGGGGCAATCAGCCCCAGCATTTT
. . TRBJ2-7 TRBV27 CANSHSHSYEQYF TGTGCCAACAGCCACAGTCACTCCTACGAGCAGTACTTC
. . TRBJ2-7 TRBV12-3/TRBV12-4 CASSLGGVSSYNEQYF TGTGCCAGCAGTCTCGGAGGGGTGAGCTCCTACAATGAGCAGTACTTC
TRBD1 . TRBJ2-5 TRBV13 CASSPYGTGGAGKGETQYF TGTGCCAGCAGCCCCTACGGGACAGGGGGCGCAGGGAAAGGAGAGACCCAGTACTTC
. . TRBJ2-2 TRBV4-3 CASSQDLGVFHNTGELFF TGCGCCAGCAGCCAAGATCTCGGGGTTTTCCATAACACCGGGGAGCTGTTTTTT
TRBD2 . TRBJ2-5 TRBV7-2 CASSLKAGGHETQYF TGTGCCAGCAGCTTAAAAGCGGGGGGGCATGAGACCCAGTACTTC
TRBD1 . TRBJ2-7 TRBV10-3 CAISEGDRGGMYEQYF TGTGCCATCAGTGAGGGGGACAGGGGAGGGATGTACGAGCAGTACTTC
TRBD1 . TRBJ2-1 TRBV6-2/TRBV6-3 CASRGTAGNEQFF TGTGCCAGCAGGGGGACAGCTGGGAATGAGCAGTTCTTC
TRBD1 few TRBJ1-6 TRBV5-5 CASSLDRGLNSPLHF TGTGCCAGCAGCTTGGACAGGGGCCTTAATTCACCCCTCCACTTT
. . TRBJ1-1 TRBV7-2 CASSSPAVHTEAFF TGTGCCAGCAGCTCCCCTGCAGTCCACACTGAAGCTTTCTTT
. . TRBJ1-1 TRBV9 CASSPQTGRYTEAFF TGTGCCAGCAGCCCTCAAACAGGGAGGTACACTGAAGCTTTCTTT
TRBD2 . TRBJ2-1 TRBV18 CASSTSGGAPSSEQFF TGTGCCAGCTCTACTAGCGGGGGGGCCCCCAGCAGTGAGCAGTTCTTC
. . TRBJ1-2 TRBV4-3 CASSQPMFGGYTF TGCGCCAGCAGCCAACCCATGTTTGGGGGCTACACCTTC